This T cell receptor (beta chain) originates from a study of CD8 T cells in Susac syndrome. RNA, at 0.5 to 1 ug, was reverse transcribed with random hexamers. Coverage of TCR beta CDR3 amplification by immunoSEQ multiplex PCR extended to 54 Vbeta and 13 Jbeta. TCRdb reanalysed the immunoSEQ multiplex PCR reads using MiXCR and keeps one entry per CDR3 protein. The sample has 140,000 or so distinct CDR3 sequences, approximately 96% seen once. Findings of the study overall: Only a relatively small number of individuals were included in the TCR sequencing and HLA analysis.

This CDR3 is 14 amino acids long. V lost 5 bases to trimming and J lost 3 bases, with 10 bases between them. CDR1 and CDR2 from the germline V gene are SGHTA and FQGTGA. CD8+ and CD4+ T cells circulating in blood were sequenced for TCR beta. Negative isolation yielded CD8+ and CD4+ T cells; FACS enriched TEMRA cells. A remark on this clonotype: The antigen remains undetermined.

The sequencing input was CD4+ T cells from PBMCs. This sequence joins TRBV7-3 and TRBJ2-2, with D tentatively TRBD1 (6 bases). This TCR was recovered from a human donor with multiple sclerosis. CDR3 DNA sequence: TGTGCCAGCAGCCGACAGGTTTACACCGGGGAGCTGTTTTTT. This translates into CASSRQVYTGELFF.